This T cell receptor beta chain was identified in a study of response to subunit inactivated influenza vaccine. This clonotype has just a few counts. What it recognizes is unknown. Overall study results and limits: It was suggested by the authors that few new T cells are recruited by each seasonal influenza vaccination.

MiXCR was run by TCRdb on the RT-PCR reads, yielding one entry per CDR3 protein. The data hold hundreds of thousands of distinct CDR3 sequences, with roughly 13% observed a single time. The V gene's germline CDR1 is DFQATT and CDR2 SNEGSKA (reference sequence). This CDR3 comprises 14 residues. The chain is built from TRBV20-1 and TRBJ2-7; 12 bases fit TRBD2. The clonotype was recovered from a man in his forties or fifties who received an inactivated influenza vaccine. The sequencing used PBMCs from blood, collected 45 days after vaccination. The CDR3 DNA reads TGCAGCAAGAGGGGACTAGCGGGTTCGTACGAGCAGTACTTC. It yields the protein CSKRGLAGSYEQYF.